This entry is about one TCR beta chain. What it recognizes is unknown. The table came from immunoSEQ multiplex PCR; TCRdb's copy has only in-frame clones and leaves some out. The sample lists 250,000 or so clones, 85% to 95% occurring once. The data derive from a study of T cell responses to AZD1222 COVID-19 vaccine. Findings and limits, study-wide: A rise in Spike-specific TCR breadth and depth followed two AZD1222 doses. There were mostly white British donors and more females than males, and clonal diversity was possibly underestimated.

Germline CDR1 is LGHDT and CDR2 is YNNKEL (reference sequence). V was trimmed by 4 bases and J by 5 bases, leaving 11 bases between them. The CDR3 extends over 14 amino acids. The material was peripheral blood, obtained on day 0 of AZD1222 vaccination. V gene TRBV3-1 (or the pseudogene TRBV3-2) combines with J gene TRBJ2-2, with unresolved D. This TCR came from an adult in good health. In DNA form, the CDR3 reads TGTGCCAGCAGCCCGTCACTTCAGACCGGGGAGCTGTTTTTT. The encoded protein is CASSPSLQTGELFF.